This TCR beta chain was captured in a study of glioma-infiltrating T cells after dendritic cell vaccination. The primer mix had 60 V beta and 13 J beta primers. Measured with immunoSEQ multiplex PCR; TCRdb has only the in-frame clones, and not every one. The sample consists of over 70,000 clones, over 75% of them appearing once. Selection required adequate fresh-frozen tumor tissue plus more than two years' survival data. About this clone itself: Its target is not known.

General observations from the study: Estimated pretreatment TIL content predicted outcome after dendritic cell vaccination. Higher TCR clonality did not directly relate to longer survival.

Trimming at V came to 1 base and at J to 0 bases, leaving 8 bases not matched to a gene. Germline CDR1 reads SGHRS; CDR2 reads YFSETQ. The CDR3 is made up of 18 amino acids. The origin of this receptor is a human donor with glioblastoma. The material was blood, obtained before dendritic cell vaccination. The rearrangement uses TRBV5-1 and TRBJ2-2; 8 nucleotides match TRBD2. This chain's CDR3 is CASSLIASGLANTGELFF. CDR3 coding DNA: TGCGCCAGCAGCTTGATAGCTAGCGGGCTCGCGAACACCGGGGAGCTGTTTTTT.